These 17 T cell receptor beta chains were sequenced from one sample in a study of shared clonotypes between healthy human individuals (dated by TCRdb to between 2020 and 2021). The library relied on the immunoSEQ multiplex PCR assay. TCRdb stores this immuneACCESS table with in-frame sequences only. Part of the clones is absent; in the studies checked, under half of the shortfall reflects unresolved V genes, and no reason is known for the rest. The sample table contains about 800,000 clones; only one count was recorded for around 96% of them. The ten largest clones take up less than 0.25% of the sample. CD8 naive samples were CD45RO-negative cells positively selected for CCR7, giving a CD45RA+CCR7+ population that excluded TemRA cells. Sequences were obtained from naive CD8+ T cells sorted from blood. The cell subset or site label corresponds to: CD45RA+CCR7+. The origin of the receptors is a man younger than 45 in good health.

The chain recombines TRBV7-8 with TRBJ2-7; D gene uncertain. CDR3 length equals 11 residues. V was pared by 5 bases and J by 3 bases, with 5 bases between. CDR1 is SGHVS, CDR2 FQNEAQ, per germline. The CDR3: CASSTNYEQYF. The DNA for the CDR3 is TGTGCCAGCAGCACTAACTACGAGCAGTACTTC. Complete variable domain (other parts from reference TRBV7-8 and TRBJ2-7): GAGVSQSPRYKVAKRGQDVALRCDPISGHVSLFWYQQALGQGPEFLTYFQNEAQLDKSGLPSDRFFAERPEGSVSTLKIQRTQQEDSAVYLCASSTNYEQYFGPGTRLTVT.

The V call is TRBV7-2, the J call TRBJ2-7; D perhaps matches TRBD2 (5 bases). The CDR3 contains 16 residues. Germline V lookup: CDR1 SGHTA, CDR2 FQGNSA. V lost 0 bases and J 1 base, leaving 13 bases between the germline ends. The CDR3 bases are TGTGCCAGCAGCTTAGCCCGGGGTTCTTATTCCTACGAGCAGTACTTC. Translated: CASSLARGSYSYEQYF.

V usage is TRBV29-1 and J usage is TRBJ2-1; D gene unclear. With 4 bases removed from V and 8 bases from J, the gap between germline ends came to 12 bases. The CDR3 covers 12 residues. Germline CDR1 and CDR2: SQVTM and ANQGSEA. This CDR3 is CSVVYIGYEQFF. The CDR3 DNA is TGCAGCGTTGTGTACATCGGATATGAGCAGTTCTTC.

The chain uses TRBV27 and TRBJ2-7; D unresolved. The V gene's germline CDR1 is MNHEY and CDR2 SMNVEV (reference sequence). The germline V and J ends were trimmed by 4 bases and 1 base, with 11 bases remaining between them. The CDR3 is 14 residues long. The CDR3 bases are TGTGCCAGCAGTTACCAAGGTAGTTCCTACGAGCAGTACTTC. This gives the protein CASSYQGSSYEQYF.

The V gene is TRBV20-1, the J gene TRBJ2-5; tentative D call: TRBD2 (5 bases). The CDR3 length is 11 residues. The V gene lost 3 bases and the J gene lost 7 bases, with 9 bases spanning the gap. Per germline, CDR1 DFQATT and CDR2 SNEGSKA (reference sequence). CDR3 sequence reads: CSAREAGTQYF. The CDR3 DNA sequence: TGCAGTGCTAGGGAGGCGGGGACCCAGTACTTC.

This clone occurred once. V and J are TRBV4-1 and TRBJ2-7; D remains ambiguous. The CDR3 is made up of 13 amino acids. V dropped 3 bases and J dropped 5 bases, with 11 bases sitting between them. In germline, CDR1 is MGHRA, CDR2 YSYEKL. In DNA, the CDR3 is TGCGCCAGCAGCCAGGTCCTGGGCCACGAGCAGTACTTC. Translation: CASSQVLGHEQYF.

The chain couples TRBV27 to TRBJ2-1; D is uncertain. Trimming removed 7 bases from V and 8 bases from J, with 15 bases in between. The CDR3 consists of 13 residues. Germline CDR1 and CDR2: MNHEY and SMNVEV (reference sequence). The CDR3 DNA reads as TGTGCCAGCACCCCCCCGGAGCGCCATGAGCAGTTCTTC. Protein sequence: CASTPPERHEQFF.

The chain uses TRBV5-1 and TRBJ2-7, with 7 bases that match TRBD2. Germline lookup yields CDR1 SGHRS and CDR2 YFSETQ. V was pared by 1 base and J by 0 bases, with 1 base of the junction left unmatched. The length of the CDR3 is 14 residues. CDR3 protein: CASSLWEGSYEQYF. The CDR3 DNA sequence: TGCGCCAGCAGCTTGTGGGAGGGCTCCTACGAGCAGTACTTC.

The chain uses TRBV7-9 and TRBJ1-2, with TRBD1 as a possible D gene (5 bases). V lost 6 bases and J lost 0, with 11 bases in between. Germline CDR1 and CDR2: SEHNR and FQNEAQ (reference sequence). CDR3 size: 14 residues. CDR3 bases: TGTGCCAGCAGTGGGGACGGAGCTAACTATGGCTACACCTTC. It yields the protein CASSGDGANYGYTF.

The CDR3 protein is CASKDSETQYF. The CDR3 DNA follows: TGTGCCAGCAAGGATTCGGAGACCCAGTACTTC. The chain uses TRBV6-1 and TRBJ2-5; D remains ambiguous. Germline V CDR1 and CDR2: MNHNS, SASEGT. The CDR3 contains 11 residues. Deletions cut 7 bases from V and 5 bases from J, with 8 bases between.

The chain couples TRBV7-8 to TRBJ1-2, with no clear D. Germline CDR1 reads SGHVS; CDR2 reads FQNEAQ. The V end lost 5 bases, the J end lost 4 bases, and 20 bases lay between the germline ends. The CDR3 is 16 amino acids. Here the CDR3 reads CASSLKGGLRAYGYTF. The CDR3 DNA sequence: TGTGCCAGCAGCCTCAAGGGCGGCCTTCGGGCCTATGGCTACACCTTC.

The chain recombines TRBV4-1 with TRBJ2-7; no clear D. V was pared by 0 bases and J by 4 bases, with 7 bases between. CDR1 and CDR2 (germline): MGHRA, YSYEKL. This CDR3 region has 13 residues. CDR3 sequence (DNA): TGCGCCAGCAGCCAAGAACCTGGGTACGAGCAGTACTTC. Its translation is CASSQEPGYEQYF.

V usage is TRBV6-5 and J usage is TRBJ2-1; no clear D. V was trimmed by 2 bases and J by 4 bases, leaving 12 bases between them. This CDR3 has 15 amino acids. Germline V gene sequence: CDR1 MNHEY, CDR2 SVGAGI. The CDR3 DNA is TGTGCCAGCAGTTACGGCTACGAAAAGTACAATGAGCAGTTCTTC. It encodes CASSYGYEKYNEQFF.

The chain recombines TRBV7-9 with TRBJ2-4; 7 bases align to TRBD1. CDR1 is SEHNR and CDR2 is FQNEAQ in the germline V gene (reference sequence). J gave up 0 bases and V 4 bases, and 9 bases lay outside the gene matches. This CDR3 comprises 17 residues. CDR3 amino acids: CASSSQGQSLAKNIQYF. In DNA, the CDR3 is TGTGCCAGCAGCTCCCAGGGACAGAGCCTAGCCAAAAACATTCAGTACTTC.

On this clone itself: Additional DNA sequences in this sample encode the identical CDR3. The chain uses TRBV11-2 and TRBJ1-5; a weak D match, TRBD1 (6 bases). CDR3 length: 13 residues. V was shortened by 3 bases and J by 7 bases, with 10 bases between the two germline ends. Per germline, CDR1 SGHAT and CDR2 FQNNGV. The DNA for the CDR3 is TGTGCCAGCAGCTTGGGGGGCGGACAGCCCCAGCATTTT. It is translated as CASSLGGGQPQHF.

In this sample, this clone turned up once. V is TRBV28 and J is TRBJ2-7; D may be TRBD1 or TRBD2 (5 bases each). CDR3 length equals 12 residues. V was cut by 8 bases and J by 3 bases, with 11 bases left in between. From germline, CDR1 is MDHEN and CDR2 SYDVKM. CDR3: CASGDLSYEQYF. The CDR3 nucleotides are TGTGCCAGCGGGGACCTGAGCTACGAGCAGTACTTC.

The CDR3 DNA sequence: TGTGCCAGCACCAAAGGGGGTAGTTTTAACGAGCAGTACTTC. It yields the protein CASTKGGSFNEQYF. The V and J genes are TRBV2 and TRBJ2-7; D may be TRBD1 (6 bases). The CDR3 totals 14 residues. Germline V gene lookup returns CDR1 SNHLY and CDR2 FYNNEI. V was shortened by 7 bases and J by 5 bases, with 18 bases between the two germline ends.